Detailed here is one T cell receptor beta chain. It has no known antigen specificity. No clone much larger than this one lies a single base away; base qualities are absent. The record originates from a study of control samples from healthy donors and cancer patients (dated by TCRdb to 2018 to 2021). Spanning cysteine to phenylalanine, the CDR3 consists of 13 amino acids. Only the CDR3 DNA is retained, 39 bases long and in frame from the first base. V was cut back by 0 bases and J by 7 bases, leaving a gap of 8 bases between them. CDR1 and CDR2, per the germline V gene, are SGHRS and YFSETQ. Library creation used the immunoSEQ multiplex PCR assay. In its TCRdb copy, this immuneACCESS table keeps in-frame sequences only and misses some clones. Where compared with another copy, unresolved V genes explain less than half of these, and the others have no known cause. Counted in this sample were around 80,000 clones; approximately 91% of them appeared once. 4.5% to 6% of the sample lies in the top ten.

Material: blood. The sequence came from a woman aged 45-60 years in good health. The V and J genes are TRBV5-1 and TRBJ1-5; the D gene remains uncertain. The DNA reads as follows: TGCGCCAGCAGCTTGGACATCGCACAGCCCCAGCATTTT. The resulting protein is CASSLDIAQPQHF.